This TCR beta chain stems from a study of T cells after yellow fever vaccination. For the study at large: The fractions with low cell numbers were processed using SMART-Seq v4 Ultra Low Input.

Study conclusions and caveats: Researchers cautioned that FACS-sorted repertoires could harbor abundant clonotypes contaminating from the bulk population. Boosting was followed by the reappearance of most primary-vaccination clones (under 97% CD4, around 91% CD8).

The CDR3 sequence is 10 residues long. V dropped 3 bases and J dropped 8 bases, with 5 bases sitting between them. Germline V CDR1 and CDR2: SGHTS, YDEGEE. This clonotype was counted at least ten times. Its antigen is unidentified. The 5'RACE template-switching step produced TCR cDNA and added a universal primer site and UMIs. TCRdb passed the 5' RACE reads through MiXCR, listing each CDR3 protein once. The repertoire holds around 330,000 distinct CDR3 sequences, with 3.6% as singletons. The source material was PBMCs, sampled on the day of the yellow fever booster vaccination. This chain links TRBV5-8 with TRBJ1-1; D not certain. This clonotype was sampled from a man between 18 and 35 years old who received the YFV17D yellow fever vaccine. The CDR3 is CASSSSEAFF. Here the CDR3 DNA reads TGTGCCAGCAGCTCCTCCGAAGCTTTCTTT.